This is a list of T cell receptor beta chains from one sample in a study of blood T cells in healthy people across ages. MiXCR, applied by TCRdb to the 5' RACE reads, yields one record per CDR3 protein. The sample lists roughly 800,000 distinct CDR3 sequences, about 37% occurring once. The sequenced sample was blood. The receptor set was obtained from a young man in good health. Each CDR3 is given with its conserved first and last residue. D genes are given only for firm matches. Clone size appears in some rows only: once, few, many, or a class for an expanded clone.

>TRBV9|NA|15|TRBJ1-6|NA
CASSTEGEGNSPLRF
TGTGCCAGCAGCACTGAGGGGGAAGGTAATTCACCCCTCCGCTTT
>TRBV4-3|NA|16|TRBJ2-3|TRBD1
CASSQWGTGVTDTQYF
TGCGCCAGCAGCCAGTGGGGTACAGGGGTGACAGATACGCAGTATTTT
>TRBV30|few|13|TRBJ2-7|NA
CAWSRPIPYEQYF
TGTGCCTGGAGTAGACCCATACCCTACGAGCAGTACTTC
>TRBV4-3|NA|15|TRBJ2-3|NA
CASSLGHKRTDTQYF
TGCGCCAGCAGTCTAGGACACAAGCGCACAGATACGCAGTATTTT
>TRBV28|NA|14|TRBJ2-4|NA
CASSRDLAKNIQYF
TGTGCCAGCAGTCGAGATCTAGCCAAAAACATTCAGTACTTC
>TRBV2|many|15|TRBJ2-3|NA
CASRRTVLGTDTQYF
TGTGCCAGCAGAAGGACCGTCCTTGGCACAGATACGCAGTATTTT
>TRBV12-3/TRBV12-4|many|16|TRBJ1-2|TRBD1
CASSLALSGQGDGYTF
TGTGCCAGCAGTTTAGCGCTAAGTGGACAGGGAGATGGCTACACCTTC
>TRBV6-2/TRBV6-3|few|19|TRBJ2-1|TRBD1
CASSYGRDRGLPKYNEQFF
TGTGCCAGCAGTTACGGCCGGGACAGGGGTCTTCCCAAATACAATGAGCAGTTCTTC
>TRBV12-3/TRBV12-4|NA|14|TRBJ2-1|TRBD2
CASSPGTREETQFF
TGTGCCAGCAGCCCCGGGACTAGGGAAGAGACCCAGTTCTTC
>TRBV20-1|NA|14|TRBJ2-7|TRBD1
CSARGDRANYEQYF
TGCAGTGCTAGGGGGGACAGGGCGAATTACGAGCAGTACTTC
>TRBV25-1|NA|15|TRBJ1-4|NA
CASSELGGGGEKLFF
TGTGCCAGCAGTGAATTAGGTGGGGGCGGCGAAAAACTGTTTTTT
>TRBV20-1|many|12|TRBJ2-7|NA
CSASQSSYEQYF
TGCAGTGCTAGTCAGAGCTCCTACGAGCAGTACTTC
>TRBV6-5|few|13|TRBJ2-3|NA
CASRSEATDTQYF
TGTGCCAGCAGATCTGAAGCCACAGATACGCAGTATTTT
>TRBV12-3/TRBV12-4|few|19|TRBJ2-1|TRBD2
CASSLRTSGGWGSYNEQFF
TGTGCCAGCAGTTTACGGACTAGCGGGGGGTGGGGCTCCTACAATGAGCAGTTCTTC
>TRBV20-1|NA|14|TRBJ2-7|TRBD1
CSARDRAGPYEQYF
TGCAGTGCTCGGGACAGGGCAGGTCCCTACGAGCAGTACTTC
>TRBV20-1|NA|14|TRBJ2-2|TRBD1
CSAAVGGYTGELFF
TGCAGTGCTGCGGTAGGGGGCTACACCGGGGAGCTGTTTTTT
>TRBV7-9|few|12|TRBJ1-2|NA
CASNRANDGYTF
TGTGCCAGCAACCGGGCCAACGATGGCTACACCTTC
>TRBV12-3/TRBV12-4|many|16|TRBJ2-1|TRBD2
CASSPQGGGGGYEQFF
TGTGCCAGCAGTCCACAGGGAGGCGGGGGGGGCTATGAGCAGTTCTTC
>TRBV12-3/TRBV12-4|few|14|TRBJ1-4|NA
CASSSRSTNEKLFF
TGTGCCAGCAGCTCCAGATCAACTAATGAAAAACTGTTTTTT
>TRBV6-2/TRBV6-3|NA|14|TRBJ2-6|NA
CASSSHSGANVLTF
TGTGCCAGCAGTTCTCACTCTGGGGCCAACGTCCTGACTTTC
>TRBV6-5|NA|12|TRBJ2-3|NA
CASSSTYFAQYF
TGTGCCAGCAGTTCCACCTATTTCGCGCAGTATTTT
>TRBV12-3/TRBV12-4|many|14|TRBJ2-3|NA
CASSSAGRGHTQYF
TGTGCCAGCAGTTCCGCGGGTAGAGGTCATACGCAGTATTTT
>TRBV29-1|few|13|TRBJ1-2|NA
CSVLGGQDYGYTF
TGCAGCGTACTCGGGGGGCAGGACTATGGCTACACCTTC
>TRBV29-1|few|14|TRBJ2-6|NA
CSVGATTGANVLTF
TGCAGCGTTGGCGCCACTACTGGGGCCAACGTCCTGACTTTC
>TRBV6-6|NA|14|TRBJ1-1|NA
CASSDRGTNTEAFF
TGTGCCAGCAGTGACAGAGGGACCAACACTGAAGCTTTCTTT
>TRBV12-3/TRBV12-4|NA|13|TRBJ1-1|NA
CASSLMGDTEAFF
TGTGCCAGCAGTTTAATGGGGGATACTGAAGCTTTCTTT
>TRBV25-1|many|14|TRBJ2-4|NA
CASSPLRTDNIQYF
TGTGCCAGCAGTCCACTTAGGACAGATAACATTCAGTACTTC
>TRBV20-1|few|14|TRBJ1-1|NA
CSARVGSGNTEAFF
TGCAGTGCTAGAGTTGGCAGCGGGAACACTGAAGCTTTCTTT
>TRBV2|few|15|TRBJ2-5|TRBD2
CASTLAGAIQETQYF
TGTGCCAGCACACTAGCGGGGGCGATTCAAGAGACCCAGTACTTC
>TRBV6-5|many|13|TRBJ1-2|NA
CASSPGAFDGYTF
TGTGCCAGCAGTCCAGGGGCGTTTGATGGCTACACCTTC
>TRBV20-1|NA|12|TRBJ2-2|NA
CSASWVNGELFF
TGCAGTGCTAGTTGGGTGAACGGGGAGCTGTTTTTT
>TRBV13|NA|14|TRBJ1-1|NA
CASTSRVVGTEAFF
TGTGCCAGCACCTCCAGGGTAGTTGGCACTGAAGCTTTCTTT
>TRBV20-1|many|10|TRBJ1-1|NA
CSASNTEAFF
TGCAGTGCCTCGAACACTGAAGCTTTCTTT
>TRBV5-5|NA|13|TRBJ2-3|NA
CASSVEPRDTQYF
TGTGCCAGCAGCGTGGAGCCCCGTGATACGCAGTATTTT
>TRBV12-3/TRBV12-4|few|15|TRBJ1-5|NA
CASSPRNRGNQPQHF
TGTGCCAGCAGTCCGAGAAATAGGGGCAATCAGCCCCAGCATTTT
>TRBV27|few|17|TRBJ2-5|TRBD2
CASSWNFRGGTQETQYF
TGTGCCAGCAGTTGGAACTTTCGCGGGGGGACCCAAGAGACCCAGTACTTC
>TRBV7-2|many|15|TRBJ2-3|TRBD1
CASSPYRDRVDTQYF
TGTGCCAGCAGCCCATACCGGGACAGGGTAGATACGCAGTATTTT
>TRBV6-6|NA|13|TRBJ2-3|NA
CASSQSGGREQYF
TGTGCCAGCAGTCAATCCGGAGGACGGGAGCAGTATTTT
>TRBV2|NA|14|TRBJ1-2|TRBD1
CASRGTVGVDGYTF
TGTGCCAGCAGAGGGACAGTGGGGGTAGATGGCTACACCTTC
>TRBV15|once|16|TRBJ1-5|NA
CATSSLDSYSNQPRHF
TGTGCCACCAGCAGCCTGGACAGTTATAGCAATCAGCCCCGGCATTTT
>TRBV20-1|many|14|TRBJ2-3|TRBD2
CSATSGGSTDTQYF
TGCAGTGCTACTAGCGGGGGTAGCACAGATACGCAGTATTTT
>TRBV6-6|NA|15|TRBJ2-3|TRBD2
CASSYPGTTTGTQYF
TGTGCCAGCAGTTACCCCGGGACTACCACAGGTACGCAGTATTTT
>TRBV7-2|NA|16|TRBJ2-4|TRBD1
CASSLAGQGVWNIQYF
TGTGCCAGCAGCTTAGCGGGACAGGGGGTTTGGAACATTCAGTACTTC
>TRBV24-1|NA|16|TRBJ2-3|TRBD1
CATSDGTGEPTDTQYF
TGTGCCACCAGTGATGGAACAGGGGAACCGACAGATACGCAGTATTTT
>TRBV5-1|NA|14|TRBJ2-3|NA
CASVGSPSTDTQYF
TGCGCCAGCGTTGGCAGTCCTAGCACAGATACGCAGTATTTT
>TRBV6-2/TRBV6-3|few|16|TRBJ2-7|NA
CASSYSTGVLDYEQYF
TGTGCCAGCAGTTACTCGACGGGTGTCCTGGACTACGAGCAGTACTTC
>TRBV12-3/TRBV12-4|NA|16|TRBJ2-1|NA
CASSSSSDSLYNEQFF
TGTGCCAGCAGTTCCTCCTCCGACAGCCTCTACAATGAGCAGTTCTTC
>TRBV6-5|NA|13|TRBJ1-1|NA
CASSYPGDLRAFF
TGTGCCAGCAGTTACCCCGGGGACTTAAGGGCTTTCTTT
>TRBV28|NA|16|TRBJ1-5|TRBD1
CASSFIRQGGLEPQHF
TGTGCCAGCAGTTTCATCCGACAGGGTGGGTTGGAACCCCAGCATTTT